This is a list of T cell receptor beta chains from one sample in a study of T cells in Graves' hyperthyroidism and ophthalmopathy. TCRdb independently ran MiXCR on the multiplex PCR reads; one entry per CDR3 protein. This sample has fewer than 500,000 distinct CDR3 sequences, with roughly 14% found just once. The specimen was blood. These receptor sequences come from a man aged 18 to 29 with Graves' ophthalmopathy. CDR3s include the opening cysteine and the closing phenylalanine or tryptophan. Fields, in order: D gene, J gene, clone size, V gene, CDR3 DNA, CDR3 protein. The D gene is left open where the match is weak. Expanded clones are given a class, and other clones once, few, many or no size at all.

d_call: TRBD1; j_call: TRBJ1-1; clone_size: many; v_call: TRBV2; cdr3_nt: TGTGCCATCGGGACAGCTATGAACACTGAAGCTTTCTTT; cdr3_aa: CAIGTAMNTEAFF
d_call: TRBD2; j_call: TRBJ2-5; clone_size: many; v_call: TRBV7-2; cdr3_nt: TGTGCCAGCAGCCCCGGGAGGATTGGTAGCGGACAAGAGACCCAGTACTTC; cdr3_aa: CASSPGRIGSGQETQYF
d_call: TRBD1; j_call: TRBJ2-3; clone_size: few; v_call: TRBV4-1; cdr3_nt: TGCGCCAGCAGCGCAGGACAGGGGGTGGTAGATACGCAGTATTTT; cdr3_aa: CASSAGQGVVDTQYF
d_call: TRBD1; j_call: TRBJ1-2; clone_size: many; v_call: TRBV2; cdr3_nt: TGTGCCAGCAACCCACAGGGGGCACGGTATGGCTACACCTTC; cdr3_aa: CASNPQGARYGYTF
d_call: TRBD2; j_call: TRBJ2-5; clone_size: many; v_call: TRBV12-3/TRBV12-4; cdr3_nt: TGTGCCAGCCAGAAGGGACTAGCGGGGAACCAAGAGACCCAGTACTTC; cdr3_aa: CASQKGLAGNQETQYF
d_call: TRBD2; j_call: TRBJ2-3; clone_size: many; v_call: TRBV11-2; cdr3_nt: TGTGCCAGCAGCTTAGAAACTAGCGGGGGGGCAGATACGCAGTATTTT; cdr3_aa: CASSLETSGGADTQYF
d_call: .; j_call: TRBJ2-2; clone_size: many; v_call: TRBV20-1; cdr3_nt: TGCAGTGCTCCCCTAGGAGTGGGCGACACCGGGGAGCTGTTTTTT; cdr3_aa: CSAPLGVGDTGELFF
d_call: TRBD2; j_call: TRBJ2-4; clone_size: many; v_call: TRBV6-5; cdr3_nt: TGTGCCAGCAGTTACCTTAGGACTAGCGGTAAAAACATTCAGTACTTC; cdr3_aa: CASSYLRTSGKNIQYF
d_call: TRBD2; j_call: TRBJ2-3; clone_size: many; v_call: TRBV27; cdr3_nt: TGTGCCAGCACCCCGGGACTAGCGGGAGTTTCAGATACGCAGTATTTT; cdr3_aa: CASTPGLAGVSDTQYF
d_call: TRBD2; j_call: TRBJ2-7; clone_size: .; v_call: TRBV9; cdr3_nt: TGTGCCAGCAGCTCACGGACTAGCGGGATTGGTAAAGACGAGCAGTACTTC; cdr3_aa: CASSSRTSGIGKDEQYF
d_call: .; j_call: TRBJ1-2; clone_size: many; v_call: TRBV7-9; cdr3_nt: TGTGCCAGCAGCTTAGAGTCCGGACATAACTATGGCTACACCTTC; cdr3_aa: CASSLESGHNYGYTF